This is a list of T cell receptor beta chains from one sample in a study of CD8 T cells in Susac syndrome. TCRdb reanalysed the immunoSEQ multiplex PCR reads using MiXCR and keeps one entry per CDR3 protein. The sample holds a few hundred thousand distinct CDR3 sequences; around 90% are singletons and the top ten take about 0.12%. Sequences were obtained from CD8+ T cells from PBMCs. The origin of the receptors is a human donor with multiple sclerosis. CDR3s include the opening cysteine and the closing phenylalanine or tryptophan. A D gene is named only where the DNA matches it firmly. Size values are once, few and many counts, or a class for expanded clones, and some rows have none.

abundance	d_gene	j_gene	v_gene	CDR3aa	CDR3nt
once	-	TRBJ2-1	TRBV18	CASSPRGQLANEQFF	TGTGCCAGCTCACCACGAGGGCAGTTGGCAAATGAGCAGTTCTTC
-	-	TRBJ2-5	TRBV14	CASSPRAGRETQYF	TGTGCCAGCAGCCCCAGGGCAGGGCGAGAGACCCAGTACTTC
-	TRBD1	TRBJ2-5	TRBV6-2/TRBV6-3	CASSRGTGEHETQYF	TGTGCCAGCAGTCGCGGGACAGGGGAGCACGAGACCCAGTACTTC
-	-	TRBJ1-1	TRBV7-9	CASSFNRDTEAFF	TGTGCCAGCAGCTTTAATAGGGACACTGAAGCTTTCTTT
-	-	TRBJ2-7	TRBV4-3	CASSHLGQTEQYF	TGCGCCAGCAGCCACTTGGGGCAGACCGAACAGTACTTC
-	TRBD1	TRBJ2-1	TRBV9	CASSVDGTENEQFF	TGTGCCAGCAGCGTAGACGGGACAGAGAATGAGCAGTTCTTC
-	-	TRBJ2-3	TRBV6-1	CTSSEWSYNPDKDTQYF	TGTACCAGCAGTGAATGGTCCTATAACCCGGACAAAGATACGCAGTATTTT
-	TRBD1	TRBJ2-5	TRBV4-1	CASSPIGQEQETQYF	TGCGCCAGCAGCCCTATCGGACAGGAACAAGAGACCCAGTACTTC
-	-	TRBJ2-7	TRBV27	CASGAGEQYF	TGTGCCAGCGGGGCCGGCGAGCAGTACTTC
-	TRBD1	TRBJ2-3	TRBV5-1	CASSTGTVSTDTQYF	TGCGCCAGCAGCACCGGGACAGTTAGCACAGATACGCAGTATTTT
once	-	TRBJ1-6	TRBV9	CASSVGGGGYNSPLHF	TGTGCCAGCAGCGTAGGAGGCGGCGGCTATAATTCACCCCTCCACTTT
-	TRBD1	TRBJ2-7	TRBV27	CASSFSGQGYEQYF	TGTGCCAGCAGTTTTTCGGGACAGGGGTACGAGCAGTACTTC
-	TRBD2	TRBJ2-5	TRBV2	CATPGSGGETQYF	TGTGCCACTCCCGGATCGGGGGGGGAGACCCAGTACTTC
-	-	TRBJ2-3	TRBV29-1	CSVEETFGGVGTDTQYF	TGCAGCGTTGAAGAGACCTTTGGAGGGGTCGGCACAGATACGCAGTATTTT
-	-	TRBJ1-1	TRBV16	CASSRGSSTEAFF	TGTGCCAGCAGCCGAGGGTCGAGCACTGAAGCTTTCTTT
-	TRBD1	TRBJ2-7	TRBV4-2	CASSPGTGTDQYF	TGTGCCAGCAGCCCCGGGACCGGGACAGATCAGTACTTC
once	TRBD2	TRBJ2-2	TRBV11-2	CASSPAGLAVTGELFF	TGTGCCAGCAGCCCCGCTGGACTAGCAGTGACCGGGGAGCTGTTTTTT
-	TRBD1	TRBJ1-2	TRBV5-8	CASSAAWTGYSGYTF	TGTGCCAGCAGCGCCGCATGGACAGGGTATAGTGGCTACACCTTC
-	-	TRBJ2-2	TRBV5-1	CASSLRGVNTDTGELFF	TGCGCCAGCAGCTTGAGAGGGGTTAATACGGACACCGGGGAGCTGTTTTTT
-	TRBD2	TRBJ2-3	TRBV29-1	CSVEEISGDYF	TGCAGCGTTGAAGAGATTAGCGGGGACTATTTT
-	-	TRBJ1-2	TRBV5-1	CASRRTGSKDGYTF	TGCGCCAGCAGGAGAACAGGATCTAAGGATGGCTACACCTTC
once	TRBD2	TRBJ2-3	TRBV5-4	CASSSLSGGADTQYF	TGTGCCAGCAGCTCTCTTAGCGGGGGCGCCGATACGCAGTATTTT
-	-	TRBJ2-4	TRBV6-1	CASSPWTLEVAKNIQYF	TGTGCCAGCAGTCCATGGACCCTTGAGGTTGCCAAAAACATTCAGTACTTC
-	-	TRBJ2-2	TRBV27	CASSLEGLGELFF	TGTGCCAGCAGTTTGGAGGGGCTCGGGGAGCTGTTTTTT
-	-	TRBJ2-7	TRBV4-1	CASSQDGDFGTISYEQYF	TGCGCCAGCAGCCAAGATGGGGACTTTGGGACAATATCCTACGAGCAGTACTTC
-	-	TRBJ2-3	TRBV7-9	CASSLALLDTQYF	TGTGCCAGCAGCTTAGCGCTCCTAGATACGCAGTATTTT
-	-	TRBJ1-2	TRBV30	CAWSEALGYTF	TGTGCCTGGAGTGAGGCACTTGGCTACACCTTC
-	-	TRBJ1-5	TRBV19	CASSPGRNQPQHF	TGTGCCAGTAGTCCCGGAAGGAATCAGCCCCAGCATTTT
-	-	TRBJ1-2	TRBV5-4	CASSSSANYGYTF	TGTGCCAGCAGCTCATCAGCTAACTATGGCTACACCTTC
-	TRBD1	TRBJ2-5	TRBV27	CASTPRDSWGTQYF	TGTGCCAGCACCCCCCGGGACAGTTGGGGGACCCAGTACTTC
-	-	TRBJ1-2	TRBV7-9	CAAGGGLLGYGYTF	TGTGCCGCCGGGGGGGGGCTACTGGGCTATGGCTACACCTTC
-	-	TRBJ2-7	TRBV4-1	CASSQDHLGPRATYEQYF	TGCGCCAGCAGCCAAGATCATCTAGGTCCTCGAGCCACCTACGAGCAGTACTTC
-	-	TRBJ2-7	TRBV11-3	CASSSRGVSPYEQYF	TGTGCCAGCAGCTCAAGGGGAGTAAGTCCCTACGAGCAGTACTTC
-	TRBD1	TRBJ2-7	TRBV29-1	CSVYTGDSYEQYF	TGCAGCGTTTACACAGGGGACTCCTACGAGCAGTACTTC
-	-	TRBJ2-3	TRBV9	CASSAAGRRTDTQYF	TGTGCCAGCAGCGCCGCGGGCCGACGCACAGATACGCAGTATTTT
-	TRBD1	TRBJ1-1	TRBV19	CASSTRTGGRQAFF	TGTGCCAGTAGTACCCGGACAGGGGGCCGGCAAGCTTTCTTT
-	-	TRBJ1-1	TRBV5-6	CASSPGMGTEAFF	TGTGCCAGCAGCCCTGGAATGGGAACTGAAGCTTTCTTT
few	-	TRBJ1-1	TRBV12-3/TRBV12-4	CASSPGPPRGTEAFF	TGTGCCAGCAGCCCCGGCCCTCCGCGCGGCACTGAAGCTTTCTTT
-	-	TRBJ1-3	TRBV30	CAFPLEGNTIYF	TGTGCCTTCCCATTAGAGGGAAACACCATATATTTT
-	-	TRBJ2-6	TRBV19	CASSVGTASSGANVLTF	TGTGCCAGTAGTGTCGGGACGGCCAGCTCTGGGGCCAACGTCCTGACTTTC
-	-	TRBJ1-1	TRBV12-3/TRBV12-4	CASSLTDPAPPEAFF	TGTGCCAGCAGTTTAACGGACCCAGCCCCCCCTGAAGCTTTCTTT
-	TRBD1	TRBJ2-7	TRBV19	CASSIVGQGKYEQYF	TGTGCCAGTAGTATAGTGGGACAGGGGAAGTACGAGCAGTACTTC
-	TRBD2	TRBJ2-7	TRBV4-2	CASSQELAGDPLGWYEQYF	TGTGCCAGCAGCCAAGAGCTAGCGGGAGATCCCCTCGGGTGGTACGAGCAGTACTTC
-	-	TRBJ2-1	TRBV6-2/TRBV6-3	CASSYPDQGGDEQFF	TGTGCCAGCAGTTACCCCGATCAGGGTGGGGATGAGCAGTTCTTC
few	-	TRBJ1-1	TRBV9	CASSVGTGTEAFF	TGTGCCAGCAGCGTGGGCACTGGGACTGAAGCTTTCTTT
-	-	TRBJ2-2	TRBV6-2/TRBV6-3	CASIEMGDITGELFF	TGTGCCAGCATAGAAATGGGAGATATCACCGGGGAGCTGTTTTTT
-	TRBD1	TRBJ2-3	TRBV6-5	CASSYSSGTGTDTQYF	TGTGCCAGCAGTTACTCCTCCGGGACAGGCACAGATACGCAGTATTTT
-	TRBD1	TRBJ2-7	TRBV4-3	CASSQAQGQGYEQYF	TGCGCCAGCAGCCAGGCACAGGGACAGGGCTACGAGCAGTACTTC
-	TRBD2	TRBJ2-7	TRBV6-6	CASTSSGGHYEQYF	TGTGCCAGCACTAGCAGCGGGGGCCACTACGAGCAGTACTTC
-	TRBD1	TRBJ2-7	TRBV5-1	CASSLVGTGGDEQYF	TGCGCCAGCAGCTTGGTCGGGACAGGGGGTGACGAGCAGTACTTC
-	-	TRBJ1-2	TRBV12-3/TRBV12-4	CASSLVYPGGYTF	TGTGCCAGCAGTTTAGTGTACCCAGGGGGCTACACCTTC
-	-	TRBJ1-5	TRBV4-1	CASSQVVQSGNQPQHF	TGCGCCAGCAGCCAAGTGGTTCAAAGCGGCAATCAGCCCCAGCATTTT